Below are 32 T cell receptor beta chains sequenced from a single sample in a study of blood T cell repertoires in COVID-19 (TCRdb year 2020). Library prep was done by the immunoSEQ multiplex PCR assay. Held by TCRdb, this immuneACCESS table contains in-frame sequences only and omits some clones. Under half of the omission traces to an unresolved V gene where checked; the cause of the rest is unknown. A total of over 100,000 clones appear in this sample, about 80% of them only once. 6.6% of the sample is held by the ten biggest clonotypes. Sequencing input: peripheral blood. The receptors come from a woman between 45 and 60 years old with acute or convalescent COVID-19.

The rearrangement uses TRBV6-6 and TRBJ1-1; no definite D call. Germline CDR1 reads MNHNY; CDR2 reads SVGAGI (reference sequence). The V end lost 4 bases, the J end lost 2 bases, and 8 bases lay between the germline ends. CDR3 length equals 13 residues. CDR3 loop: CASSSYENTEAFF. In nucleotides, the CDR3 is TGTGCCAGCAGTTCCTACGAAAACACTGAAGCTTTCTTT.

This clone turned up a few times. The chain carries TRBV3-1 (or the pseudogene TRBV3-2) and TRBJ1-1, with TRBD1 identical over 7 bases. From germline, CDR1 is LGHDT and CDR2 YNNKEL (reference sequence). V shed 1 base, J shed 5 bases, and the junction held 10 bases outside the gene matches. CDR3 length: 16 residues. This chain's CDR3 is CASSQGELRGATEAFF. The CDR3 DNA is TGTGCCAGCAGCCAAGGAGAACTCAGGGGGGCAACTGAAGCTTTCTTT.

The chain combines TRBV7-9 with TRBJ2-7; the D gene is possibly TRBD1 (6 bases). This CDR3 region has 13 residues. Trimming stripped 4 bases from V and 4 bases from J, with 11 bases between. Germline V gene data show CDR1 as SEHNR and CDR2 as FQNEAQ (reference sequence). The CDR3 coding sequence is TGTGCCAGCAGCTATACTCAGGGGTACGAGCAGTACTTC. It specifies CASSYTQGYEQYF.

This chain connects TRBV2 to TRBJ2-1; D might be TRBD2 (5 bases). Trimming pared 3 bases from V and 2 bases from J, leaving 8 bases between. The CDR3 runs 14 residues. The V gene's germline CDR1 is SNHLY and CDR2 FYNNEI. This CDR3 reads CASSEGSPYNEQFF. In nucleotides, the CDR3 is TGTGCCAGCAGTGAGGGGAGCCCCTACAATGAGCAGTTCTTC. The variable domain in full, with the rest retrieved from reference TRBV2 and TRBJ2-1, is EPEVTQTPSHQVTQMGQEVILRCVPISNHLYFYWYRQILGQKVEFLVSFYNNEISEKSEIFDDQFSVERPDGSNFTLKIRSTKLEDSAMYFCASSEGSPYNEQFFGPGTRLTVL.

The V gene is TRBV27, the J gene TRBJ2-1, with TRBD1 matching 7 bases. CDR3 length: 15 amino acids. Trimming at V came to 2 bases and at J to 3 bases, leaving 4 bases not matched to a gene. Germline V gene sequence: CDR1 MNHEY, CDR2 SMNVEV (reference sequence). The CDR3 loop is CASSLQGVSYNEQFF. The CDR3 nucleotides are TGTGCCAGCAGTTTACAGGGGGTGAGCTACAATGAGCAGTTCTTC.

This chain links TRBV7-3 with TRBJ2-2; 7 nucleotides match TRBD1. CDR3 length: 14 residues. Trimming at V came to 5 bases and at J to 5 bases, leaving 5 bases not matched to a gene. The germline gives CDR1 SGHTA, CDR2 FQGTGA. The CDR3 sequence is CASSLDRWTGELFF. The CDR3 DNA sequence: TGTGCCAGCAGCCTGGACAGGTGGACCGGGGAGCTGTTTTTT.

The rearrangement links TRBV5-8 to TRBJ1-2, with TRBD1 matching 7 bases. With 2 bases clipped from V and 3 bases from J, the junction kept 4 bases outside the gene matches. Germline V gives CDR1 SGHTS, CDR2 YDEGEE. The CDR3 spans 14 residues. Written as DNA, the CDR3 is TGTGCCAGCAGCTTTGACAGGGAGGACTATGGCTACACCTTC. Amino acid sequence: CASSFDREDYGYTF.

This chain links TRBV5-1 with TRBJ2-1; 10 positions match TRBD2. V lost 2 bases, J lost 2 bases, and 1 base stayed unmatched. The CDR3 contains 15 residues. The germline V gene has CDR1 SGHRS and CDR2 YFSETQ. The CDR3, as DNA: TGCGCCAGCAGCTTTACTAGCGGGGCCTACAATGAGCAGTTCTTC. It codes for CASSFTSGAYNEQFF.

The DNA of the CDR3 is TGTGCCAGCCTCCTCGGGGGGGGCATAAGCTATGGCTACACCTTC. It translates to CASLLGGGISYGYTF. The rearrangement links TRBV2 to TRBJ1-2; TRBD1 might be the D (6 bases). The CDR3 sequence is 15 residues long. The germline V and J ends were trimmed by 8 bases and 4 bases, with 20 bases remaining between them. Germline V gives CDR1 SNHLY, CDR2 FYNNEI.

The V and J genes are TRBV7-3 and TRBJ2-7; possible D gene TRBD1, 6 bases. The CDR3 sequence is 16 residues long. Trimming took 1 base from V and 7 from J, leaving 20 bases between them. The germline CDR1 and CDR2 sequences are SGHTA and FQGTGA. CDR3 residues: CASSLSVGAALREQYF. The CDR3 region has the DNA TGTGCCAGCAGCTTAAGTGTGGGGGCAGCGCTAAGGGAGCAGTACTTC.

The V and J genes are TRBV11-1 and TRBJ1-6, with 7 bases that match TRBD1. Germline CDR1 and CDR2: SGHAT and FQDESV (reference sequence). The CDR3 runs 15 residues. The J segment lost 9 bases and the V segment lost 4 bases, leaving 9 bases of the junction unmatched. This chain's CDR3 is CASSSSTGAGSPLHF. The CDR3 nucleotides are TGTGCCAGCAGCTCCTCTACAGGGGCAGGTTCACCCCTCCACTTT. The full variable domain, its missing parts supplied by reference TRBV11-1 and TRBJ1-6, is EAEVAQSPRYKITEKSQAVAFWCDPISGHATLYWYRQILGQGPELLVQFQDESVVDDSQLPKDRFSAERLKGVDSTLKIQPAELGDSAMYLCASSSSTGAGSPLHFGNGTRLTVT.

This clone was observed a handful of times. This chain uses TRBV7-8 with TRBJ1-6, with TRBD1 as a possible D gene (6 bases). Trimming left V 3 bases short and J 9 bases short, with 12 bases between. Germline V gives CDR1 SGHVS, CDR2 FQNEAQ. The CDR3 runs to 14 residues. The CDR3 nucleotides read TGTGCCAGCAGCTTCAAACAGGGTGCTTCACCCCTCCACTTT. Translated, it gives CASSFKQGASPLHF.

This clone has a single count. This chain links TRBV7-6 with TRBJ1-5; no reliable D call. Trimming took 5 bases from V and 4 from J, leaving 12 bases between them. This CDR3 region has 14 residues. The germline gives CDR1 SGHVS, CDR2 FNYEAQ. For the CDR3, the DNA is TGTGCCAGCAGCGCGGGTTTCGTTAATCAGCCCCAGCATTTT. This encodes CASSAGFVNQPQHF.

This clone was observed once. The genes are TRBV6-6 and TRBJ1-5, with D perhaps matching TRBD1 (6 bases). The CDR3 is 18 residues long. The V and J ends lost 5 bases and 4 bases respectively, with 24 bases between them. CDR1 is MNHNY and CDR2 is SVGAGI in the germline V gene (reference sequence). CDR3 sequence reads: CASSHLRTGGMGNQPQHF. The CDR3 nucleotides are TGTGCCAGCAGTCACCTCCGGACGGGGGGCATGGGGAATCAGCCCCAGCATTTT.

The rearrangement uses TRBV4-1 and TRBJ2-4; 11 bases are shared with TRBD2. Unmatched junction bases numbered 4, after V lost 0 bases and J lost 3 bases. CDR3 length: 17 residues. In germline, CDR1 is MGHRA, CDR2 YSYEKL. The CDR3 DNA reads TGCGCCAGCAGCCAAGAAACTAGCGGGGGCATCAAAAACATTCAGTACTTC. Protein sequence: CASSQETSGGIKNIQYF.

The chain carries TRBV30 and TRBJ1-1; tentatively, D is TRBD1 (5 bases). V lost 6 bases, J lost 9 bases, and 29 bases lay in between. The CDR3 has 16 amino acids. In germline, CDR1 is GTSNPN, CDR2 SVGIG (reference sequence). CDR3 nucleotides: TGTGCCTGCCGCAGGGCAGGTACCTATGCTGGCCCTAAAGCTTTCTTT. Its translation: CACRRAGTYAGPKAFF.

This chain links TRBV5-1 with TRBJ2-7; 10 bases fit TRBD1. The germline gives CDR1 SGHRS, CDR2 YFSETQ. The CDR3 extends over 15 amino acids. Trimming cost V 4 bases and J 3 bases; bases outside gene matches: 7. CDR3 loop: CASSPDGQGGYEQYF. For the CDR3, the DNA is TGCGCCAGCAGCCCTGACGGACAGGGGGGCTACGAGCAGTACTTC.

A single count supports this clone. The rearrangement joins TRBV6-5 to TRBJ1-2; 7 positions agree with TRBD1. The trim removed 5 bases at V and 8 bases at J, leaving 8 bases unmatched. There are 13 residues in the CDR3. Per the germline V gene, CDR1 is MNHEY and CDR2 is SVGAGI. CDR3 in DNA: TGTGCCAGCAGTCCCTCAGGGGGTTACGGCTACACCTTC. This gives the protein CASSPSGGYGYTF.

CDR3 sequence: CATSPGANTGELFF. The CDR3 coding sequence is TGTGCCACCAGCCCAGGGGCTAACACCGGGGAGCTGTTTTTT. V is TRBV15 and J is TRBJ2-2; TRBD1 might be the D (6 bases). V shed 5 bases and J shed 2 bases, with 9 bases lying between them. Looked up from germline, CDR1 is LNHNV and CDR2 is YYDKDF (reference sequence). The CDR3 is 14 amino acids.

J is TRBJ2-7 and V is TRBV5-1; TRBD1 agrees at 10 bases. Germline V lookup: CDR1 SGHRS, CDR2 YFSETQ. This CDR3 comprises 15 residues. Unmatched junction bases numbered 5, after V lost 4 bases and J lost 1 base. In nucleotides, the CDR3 is TGCGCCAGCAGCATGGACAGGGGGGCATCCTACGAGCAGTACTTC. It specifies CASSMDRGASYEQYF.

V gene TRBV2 combines with J gene TRBJ1-2; the D gene is possibly TRBD1 (5 bases). The CDR3 has 13 residues. The germline CDR1 and CDR2 sequences are SNHLY and FYNNEI. With 5 bases removed from V and 0 bases from J, the gap between germline ends came to 7 bases. Here the CDR3 reads CASSRTPNYGYTF. In DNA, the CDR3 is TGTGCCAGCAGTAGGACACCTAACTATGGCTACACCTTC.

The rearrangement links TRBV6-5 to TRBJ2-7; tentatively, D is TRBD1 (6 bases). The V and J ends lost 8 bases and 2 bases respectively, with 13 bases between them. Germline values: CDR1 MNHEY, CDR2 SVGAGI. The CDR3 runs to 13 residues. CDR3 DNA: TGTGCCAGCCTTACAGGGTCAGCCTACGAGCAGTACTTC. Translation gives CASLTGSAYEQYF.

The rearrangement uses TRBV6-1 and TRBJ2-1; TRBD1 matches 8 bases. CDR1 is MNHNS and CDR2 is SASEGT in the germline V gene. The CDR3 contains 15 residues. After removal of 3 bases from V and 4 bases from J, the junction contained 5 bases not matched to a gene. DNA of the CDR3: TGTGCCAGCAGTGAGACAGGGGTCGCTTACAATGAGCAGTTCTTC. Encoded protein: CASSETGVAYNEQFF.

CDR3 DNA sequence: TGTGCCAGCAGCCGAGGTCCGAACACTGAAGCTTTCTTT. Translated: CASSRGPNTEAFF. The V call is TRBV3-1 (or the pseudogene TRBV3-2), the J call TRBJ1-1; D gene ambiguous. Germline V lookup: CDR1 LGHDT, CDR2 YNNKEL (reference sequence). CDR3 size: 13 residues. V was shortened by 4 bases and J by 1 base, with 7 bases between the two germline ends.

The V gene is TRBV29-1, the J gene TRBJ1-1; D remains ambiguous. Trimming shortened V by 3 bases and J by 0 bases, and 14 bases separated the two germline ends. Germline CDR1 is SQVTM and CDR2 is ANQGSEA. The length of the CDR3 is 15 residues. CDR3 sequence reads: CSVEFYTQMNTEAFF. The CDR3 DNA sequence: TGCAGCGTTGAGTTTTATACCCAGATGAACACTGAAGCTTTCTTT.

The chain has TRBV18 and TRBJ1-6; 8 nucleotides line up with TRBD1. The J segment lost 7 bases and the V segment lost 6 bases, leaving 11 bases of the junction unmatched. Germline V gene sequence: CDR1 KGHSH, CDR2 LQKENI. The CDR3 loop spans 16 amino acids. The CDR3 region has the DNA TGTGCCAGCTCCCATACGGCAGGGGGCGGCAATTCACCCCTCCACTTT. Amino acid sequence: CASSHTAGGGNSPLHF.

This clone was counted a few times. This rearrangement joins TRBV4-2 to TRBJ1-1; weak D call: TRBD1 (6 bases). Trimming stripped 0 bases from V and 3 bases from J, with 11 bases between. In germline, CDR1 is LGHNA, CDR2 YNFKEQ. This CDR3 contains 15 residues. DNA for the CDR3: TGTGCCAGCAGCCAAGATAGGAAGGGGGACACTGAAGCTTTCTTT. This codes for CASSQDRKGDTEAFF.

This clone showed up just once. The chain uses TRBV6-5 and TRBJ2-7; 8 nucleotides line up with TRBD2. The CDR3 has 13 amino acids. CDR1 and CDR2 from the germline V gene are MNHEY and SVGAGI. With V trimmed by 4 bases and J by 6 bases, 5 bases remained unmatched. CDR3 loop: CASSSGGAAEQYF. CDR3 DNA sequence: TGTGCCAGCAGTTCCGGGGGGGCTGCCGAGCAGTACTTC.

V usage is TRBV7-2 and J usage is TRBJ2-1; TRBD2 aligns across 12 bases. CDR1 SGHTA and CDR2 FQGNSA come from the germline V gene. Losses at the gene ends were 8 bases for V and 13 bases for J; bases not matched to a gene: 15. This CDR3 contains 15 residues. The CDR3 DNA reads TGTGCCAGCCAACTAGCGGGGGGCGGCGTGGGATCACAGTTCTTC. Its protein is CASQLAGGGVGSQFF. Drawing the rest from reference TRBV7-2 and TRBJ2-1, the complete variable domain is GAGVSQSPSNKVTEKGKDVELRCDPISGHTALYWYRQSLGQGLEFLIYFQGNSAPDKSGLPSDRFSAERTGGSVSTLTIQRTQQEDSAVYLCASQLAGGGVGSQFFGPGTRLTVL.

The V and J genes are TRBV28 and TRBJ2-1; D is possibly TRBD2 (7 bases). CDR1 and CDR2 from the germline V gene are MDHEN and SYDVKM. V was clipped by 3 bases and J by 14 bases, with 11 bases between them. The CDR3 runs to 11 residues. CDR3 amino acids: CASSFGGGEFF. As DNA, the CDR3 is TGTGCCAGCAGTTTTGGAGGGGGGGAGTTCTTC.

CDR3 bases: TGTGCCAGCTCACCGCGGGACAGGGAATCCTACGAGCAGTACTTC. It specifies CASSPRDRESYEQYF. The gene calls are TRBV18 and TRBJ2-7; TRBD1 matches at 9 bases. This CDR3 contains 15 residues. Germline CDR1 KGHSH, CDR2 LQKENI. V dropped 3 bases and J dropped 1; count of bases not matched to a gene: 4.

This clone was counted only a few times. This rearrangement joins TRBV25-1 to TRBJ1-3; no firm D call. CDR3 length equals 13 residues. Trimming stripped 6 bases from V and 0 bases from J, with 6 bases between. In germline, CDR1 is MGHDK, CDR2 SYGVNS. The CDR3 loop reads CASRASSGNTIYF. The DNA for the CDR3 is TGTGCCAGCAGGGCTAGCTCTGGAAACACCATATATTTT.